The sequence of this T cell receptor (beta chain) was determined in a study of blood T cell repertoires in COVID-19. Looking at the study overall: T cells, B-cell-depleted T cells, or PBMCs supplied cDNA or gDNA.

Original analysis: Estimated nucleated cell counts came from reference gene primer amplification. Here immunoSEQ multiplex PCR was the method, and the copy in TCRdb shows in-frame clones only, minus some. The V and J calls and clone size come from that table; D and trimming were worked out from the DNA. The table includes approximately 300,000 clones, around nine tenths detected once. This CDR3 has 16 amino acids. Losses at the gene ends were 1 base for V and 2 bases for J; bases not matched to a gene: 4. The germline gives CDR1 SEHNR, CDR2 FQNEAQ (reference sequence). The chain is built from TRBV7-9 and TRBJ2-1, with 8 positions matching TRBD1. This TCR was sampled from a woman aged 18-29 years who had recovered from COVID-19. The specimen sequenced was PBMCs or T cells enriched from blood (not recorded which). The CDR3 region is CASSLVTGVPYNEQFF. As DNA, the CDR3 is TGTGCCAGCAGCTTAGTGACAGGGGTCCCCTACAATGAGCAGTTCTTC. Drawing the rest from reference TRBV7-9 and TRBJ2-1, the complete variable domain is DTGVSQNPRHKITKRGQNVTFRCDPISEHNRLYWYRQTLGQGPEFLTYFQNEAQLEKSRLLSDRFSAERPKGSFSTLEIQRTEQGDSAMYLCASSLVTGVPYNEQFFGPGTRLTVL.